Listed here are 3 T cell receptor beta chains from one sample, sequenced in a study of CD8 T cells in ankylosing spondylitis. General study points: Blood from ankylosing spondylitis patients appeared to carry a characteristic roughly eight-variant TCR beta motif.

No antigens are known for them. TCRdb reprocessed the 5' RACE reads with MiXCR, giving one entry per CDR3 protein. The sample lists approximately 540,000 distinct CDR3 sequences, roughly an eighth occurring once. The specimen sequenced was blood, either unsorted or a sorted T cell fraction (not recorded which). Receptors were obtained from a male donor with ankylosing spondylitis.

The J gene is TRBJ2-1, the V gene TRBV24-1; TRBD2 is a possible D gene (6 bases). Germline V gives CDR1 KGHDR, CDR2 SFDVKD. This CDR3 has 14 residues. V lost 3 bases, J lost 5 bases, and 10 bases lay in between. The CDR3 DNA reads as TGTGCCACCAGTGATAATGGAGGGAACAATGAGCAGTTCTTC. This encodes CATSDNGGNNEQFF.

This clonotype occurred a few times. This chain links TRBV12-3 or TRBV12-4 with TRBJ2-7, with a possible D match to TRBD1 (7 bases). Trimming took off 6 bases at V and 0 bases at J, with 12 bases between the two ends. This CDR3 comprises 14 residues. The CDR3 here is CASSRQGGSYEQYF. In nucleotides, the CDR3 is TGTGCCAGCAGCAGACAGGGAGGCTCCTACGAGCAGTACTTC.

The V and J genes are TRBV7-7 and TRBJ2-1, with D maybe TRBD2 (6 bases). The V end was cut by 2 bases, the J end by 2 bases, with 10 bases between. The CDR3 has 15 amino acids. The V gene's germline CDR1 is SSHAT and CDR2 FNYEAQ (reference sequence). The chain's CDR3 is CASSLHGGAYNEQFF. The CDR3 DNA sequence: TGTGCCAGCAGCTTACATGGCGGGGCCTACAATGAGCAGTTCTTC.